This T cell receptor (beta chain) stems from a study of blood T cell repertoires in COVID-19. Study summary: Acute and convalescent COVID-19 samples came from the United States, Italy and Spain. Sources were T cells, B-cell-depleted T cells, or PBMCs; the material itself was cDNA or gDNA.

Generated by immunoSEQ multiplex PCR, the TCRdb table keeps only in-frame clones and is missing some. Of about 100,000 clones listed, about 89% are singletons. The trim removed 8 bases at V and 1 base at J, leaving 11 bases unmatched. The CDR3 loop spans 17 amino acids. Germline V CDR1 and CDR2: LNHDA, SQIVND (reference sequence). The chain combines TRBV19 with TRBJ1-6; 7 nucleotides line up with TRBD1. Sequencing was done on a sample of peripheral blood. This receptor was obtained from a human donor in a cohort sampled during active COVID-19. CDR3 sequence reads: CASSARGARSYNSPLHF. CDR3 bases: TGTGCCAGTTCCGCCAGGGGGGCGCGATCCTATAATTCACCCCTCCACTTT.